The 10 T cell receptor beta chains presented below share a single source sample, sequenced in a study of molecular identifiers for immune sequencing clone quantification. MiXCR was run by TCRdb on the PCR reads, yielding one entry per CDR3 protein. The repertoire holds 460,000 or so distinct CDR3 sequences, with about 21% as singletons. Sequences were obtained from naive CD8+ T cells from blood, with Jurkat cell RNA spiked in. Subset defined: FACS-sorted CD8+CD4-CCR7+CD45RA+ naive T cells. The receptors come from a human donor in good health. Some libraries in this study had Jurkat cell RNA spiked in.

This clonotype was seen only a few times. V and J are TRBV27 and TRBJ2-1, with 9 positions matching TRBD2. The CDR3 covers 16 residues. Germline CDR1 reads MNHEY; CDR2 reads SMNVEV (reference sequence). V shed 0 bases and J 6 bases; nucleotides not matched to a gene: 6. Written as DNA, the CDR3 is TGTGCCAGCAGTTTATCGGGCGGGGGGGCTTTCAATGAGCAGTTCTTC. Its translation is CASSLSGGGAFNEQFF.

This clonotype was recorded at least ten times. DNA of the CDR3: TGTGCCAGCAGTTTCGGACAGACTGAAGCTTTCTTT. Translated, it gives CASSFGQTEAFF. V usage is TRBV28 and J usage is TRBJ1-1; D possibly corresponds to TRBD1 (6 bases). The V end was cut by 3 bases, the J end by 5 bases, with 7 bases between. CDR1 MDHEN and CDR2 SYDVKM come from the germline V gene. The CDR3 is 12 residues long.

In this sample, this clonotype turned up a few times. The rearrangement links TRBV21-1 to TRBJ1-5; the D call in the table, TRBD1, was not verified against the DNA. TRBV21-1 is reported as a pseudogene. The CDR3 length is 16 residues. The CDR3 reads CASSKEGGHSNQPQHF. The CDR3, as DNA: TGTGCCAGCAGCAAGGAAGGGGGACATAGCAATCAGCCCCAGCATTTT.

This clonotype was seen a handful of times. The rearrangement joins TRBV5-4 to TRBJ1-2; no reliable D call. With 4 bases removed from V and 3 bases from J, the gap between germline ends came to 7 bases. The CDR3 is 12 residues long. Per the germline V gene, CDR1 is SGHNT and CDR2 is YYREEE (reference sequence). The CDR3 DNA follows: TGTGCCAGCAGCCTGGACGACTATGGCTACACCTTC. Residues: CASSLDDYGYTF.

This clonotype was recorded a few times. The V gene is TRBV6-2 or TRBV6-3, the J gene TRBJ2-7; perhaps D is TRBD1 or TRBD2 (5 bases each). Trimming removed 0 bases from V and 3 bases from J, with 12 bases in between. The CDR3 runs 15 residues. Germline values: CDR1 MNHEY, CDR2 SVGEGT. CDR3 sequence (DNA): TGTGCCAGCAGTTACTCGGGGCAGGGAGACTACGAGCAGTACTTC. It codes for CASSYSGQGDYEQYF.

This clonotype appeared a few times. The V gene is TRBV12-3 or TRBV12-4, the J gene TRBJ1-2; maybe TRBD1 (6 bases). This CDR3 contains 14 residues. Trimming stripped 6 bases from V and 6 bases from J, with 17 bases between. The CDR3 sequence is CASSTSPGGNGYTF. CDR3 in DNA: TGTGCCAGCAGCACGAGCCCGGGGGGCAATGGCTACACCTTC.

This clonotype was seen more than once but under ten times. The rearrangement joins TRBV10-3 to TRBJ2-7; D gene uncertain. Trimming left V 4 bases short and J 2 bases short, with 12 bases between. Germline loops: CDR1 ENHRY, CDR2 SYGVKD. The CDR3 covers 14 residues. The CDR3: CAISVPGKPYEQYF. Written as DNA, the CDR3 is TGTGCCATCAGTGTTCCCGGTAAGCCCTACGAGCAGTACTTC.

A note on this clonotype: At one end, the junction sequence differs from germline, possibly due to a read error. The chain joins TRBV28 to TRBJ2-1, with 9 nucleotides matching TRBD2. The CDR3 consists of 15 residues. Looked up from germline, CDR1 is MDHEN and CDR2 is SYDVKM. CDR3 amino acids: CASSAGTSSYNEQLF. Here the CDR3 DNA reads TGTGCCAGCAGCGCAGGGACTAGCTCCTACAATGAGCAGCTCTTC.

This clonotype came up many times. CDR3 in amino acids: CAWSYLGEQYF. For the CDR3, the DNA is TGTGCCTGGAGTTACCTGGGGGAGCAGTACTTC. The gene calls are TRBV30 and TRBJ2-7; D uncertain. Germline V gives CDR1 GTSNPN, CDR2 SVGIG (reference sequence). Trimming took off 2 bases at V and 7 bases at J, with 9 bases between the two ends. The CDR3 loop spans 11 amino acids.

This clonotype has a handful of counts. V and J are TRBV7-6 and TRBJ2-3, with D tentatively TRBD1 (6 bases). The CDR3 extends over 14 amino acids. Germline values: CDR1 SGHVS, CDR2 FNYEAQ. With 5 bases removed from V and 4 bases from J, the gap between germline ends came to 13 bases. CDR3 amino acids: CASSTTGIADTQYF. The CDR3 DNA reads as TGTGCCAGCAGCACAACAGGGATCGCAGATACGCAGTATTTT.